Below, one TCR beta chain is given with its context. This receptor's antigen is unknown. It has no much larger one-base neighbor in the sample; base qualities were not kept. The Quick-DNA Microprep Kit was used to extract genomic DNA from the sorted cells. TCRbeta DNA was amplified with the immunoSEQ hsTCRbeta kit following the manufacturer's protocol. An Illumina MiSeq instrument was used to sequence the TCRbeta libraries. The authors' pipeline ran thus. Following removal of out-of-frame sequences, 2.4 million or so distinct TCRbeta sequences were retained, with an average of around 67,000 per individual. Two values were used to score each individual: the count of over 150 previously reported CMV-associated TCRbeta sequences and the total count of productive distinct TCRbeta sequences. A beta-binomial model was reimplemented in Python, and random forests from scikit-learn, run with default parameters, were trained on data from the US cohort. Classifier performance on the Belgian cohort was summarized as median AUC with percentile confidence intervals over 10,000 bootstrap iterations. TCRdb mirrors the immuneACCESS table, restricted to in-frame sequences. Some clones are absent from its copies; in checked studies, under half trace to an unresolved V gene, and the reason for the others is unknown. V, J and clone size are taken as reported in that table, and D and trimming were inferred from the DNA itself. This sample gives approximately 53,000 clones in total; around 82% of them show up just once. The top ten constitute around 0.61% of the sample.

The sample originates from a study of memory CD4+ T cells and cytomegalovirus serostatus (dated by TCRdb to about 2019). For context, the study as a whole: The 33 healthy Belgian adults in the cohort included 9 who were CMV seropositive and approximately 24 who were CMV seronegative. To replicate a published TCR-based CMV serostatus classifier, the study sequenced CD4+ memory TCRbeta repertoires from a Belgian cohort whose cytomegalovirus serostatus was known. Summary of the overall study and its limitations: Of roughly 170 previously reported CMV-associated TCRbeta sequences, approximately 64 appeared in the CD4+ memory repertoires, each in one to five individuals. CMV serostatus prediction reached a median bootstrapped AUC of roughly 0.95 with the original framework and 0.91 with a US-trained random forest. Only CD4+CD45RO+ memory cells were sequenced, unlike the original study, which covered naive and memory CD4+ and CD8+ populations. On the Belgian cohort, the classifier built on the original framework reached a median bootstrapped AUC of about 0.95, with a 95% CI of 0.76-1.00. The results were interpreted as suggesting that the CMV-associated TCR signature is largely present in the CD4+ memory repertoire.

Spanning cysteine to phenylalanine, the CDR3 consists of 15 amino acids. Of all the DNA, just the CDR3 is kept, 45 bases in frame from base 1. CDR1 and CDR2, per the germline V gene, are SGHDT and YYEEEE. The trim is 0 bases for V and 0 bases for J, with a gap of 6 bases between the germline ends. Single viable CD3+CD4+CD8-CD45RO+ cells were sorted as memory CD4+ T cells on a FACSAria II. CMV serostatus was determined with a Roche Elecsys assay detecting serum IgG against CMV pp150, pp28, p38 and p52. After thawing, total CD4+ T cells were enriched by positive selection with CD4 magnetic microbeads. The samples came from a different study that was designed specifically to examine the CD4+ T cell memory repertoire. Peripheral blood mononuclear cells were isolated and cryopreserved following standard operating procedures; serum was stored at -80 °C. Staining used CD3-PerCP (BW264/56), CD4-APC (RPA-T4), CD45RO-PE (UCHT1) and CD8-Pacific Orange (3B5) antibodies, with Sytox blue excluding non-viable cells.

The sequence links TRBV5-6 to TRBJ2-2; the D gene lacks a confident call. Material for sequencing was memory CD4+ T cells from blood. The receptor's source is an adult in good health and CMV-seronegative. The sequenced DNA is TGTGCCAGCAGCTTGGGAACCGCGAACACCGGGGAGCTGTTTTTT. It translates to CASSLGTANTGELFF.